The rows below give T cell receptor beta chains drawn from one sample of a study of identical twins. TCRdb processed the 5' RACE reads anew with MiXCR; each CDR3 protein has one entry. Of about 720,000 distinct CDR3 sequences in the sample, 8.6% were seen once. A further study also used this sample, focusing on yellow fever vaccine responses in identical twins.

The sample comprised PBMCs. The receptor set was obtained from a woman aged 18-29 years in good health. CDR3s include the opening cysteine and the closing phenylalanine or tryptophan. The order of the fields is CDR3 protein, CDR3 length, V gene, J gene.

CDR3 protein: CSALHRDGSYEQYF
CDR3 length: 14
V gene: TRBV20-1
J gene: TRBJ2-7

CDR3 protein: CASSQEGGGSSYEQYF
CDR3 length: 16
V gene: TRBV3-1
J gene: TRBJ2-7

CDR3 protein: CASSSSGLGGETQYF
CDR3 length: 15
V gene: TRBV6-5
J gene: TRBJ2-5

CDR3 protein: CASSLFQATGETQYF
CDR3 length: 15
V gene: TRBV28
J gene: TRBJ2-5

CDR3 protein: CASSLLLQGGTEAFF
CDR3 length: 15
V gene: TRBV7-2
J gene: TRBJ1-1

CDR3 protein: CASSSGPLNEQYF
CDR3 length: 13
V gene: TRBV7-2
J gene: TRBJ2-7

CDR3 protein: CASSSGGATDTQYF
CDR3 length: 14
V gene: TRBV28
J gene: TRBJ2-3

CDR3 protein: CASSPRPGGGTDTQYF
CDR3 length: 16
V gene: TRBV9
J gene: TRBJ2-3

CDR3 protein: CASSYPLAGASYEQYF
CDR3 length: 16
V gene: TRBV6-5
J gene: TRBJ2-7

CDR3 protein: CASDNQETQYF
CDR3 length: 11
V gene: TRBV7-9
J gene: TRBJ2-5

CDR3 protein: CATSDLGLANEQFF
CDR3 length: 14
V gene: TRBV24-1
J gene: TRBJ2-1

CDR3 protein: CASSLPIGAGERTQYF
CDR3 length: 16
V gene: TRBV4-2
J gene: TRBJ2-5

CDR3 protein: CSAREQGVGELFF
CDR3 length: 13
V gene: TRBV20-1
J gene: TRBJ2-2

CDR3 protein: CASSVARGGLDIQYF
CDR3 length: 15
V gene: TRBV9
J gene: TRBJ2-4

CDR3 protein: CASSLTGDEQFF
CDR3 length: 12
V gene: TRBV7-8
J gene: TRBJ2-1

CDR3 protein: CASTFAGADTQYF
CDR3 length: 13
V gene: TRBV5-1
J gene: TRBJ2-3

CDR3 protein: CASSRDRVSTQYF
CDR3 length: 13
V gene: TRBV2
J gene: TRBJ2-5

CDR3 protein: CASSPGSTDNQPQHF
CDR3 length: 15
V gene: TRBV3-1
J gene: TRBJ1-5

CDR3 protein: CSTPGTPASKQYF
CDR3 length: 13
V gene: TRBV20-1
J gene: TRBJ2-7

CDR3 protein: CASSALANEQFF
CDR3 length: 12
V gene: TRBV12-3/TRBV12-4
J gene: TRBJ2-1

CDR3 protein: CASGRGQDGHEQFF
CDR3 length: 14
V gene: TRBV5-1
J gene: TRBJ2-1

CDR3 protein: CASSQGRPLAKNIQYF
CDR3 length: 16
V gene: TRBV4-3
J gene: TRBJ2-4

CDR3 protein: CASSQSEGGYTGELFF
CDR3 length: 16
V gene: TRBV3-1
J gene: TRBJ2-2

CDR3 protein: CASSNYRQGAIEWYF
CDR3 length: 15
V gene: TRBV27
J gene: TRBJ2-5

CDR3 protein: CASSLWGRTETNEKLFF
CDR3 length: 17
V gene: TRBV7-2
J gene: TRBJ1-4

CDR3 protein: CSATDPSGKTYEQYF
CDR3 length: 15
V gene: TRBV20-1
J gene: TRBJ2-7

CDR3 protein: CASSATRGETQYF
CDR3 length: 13
V gene: TRBV27
J gene: TRBJ2-5

CDR3 protein: CASSYSASTTDTQYF
CDR3 length: 15
V gene: TRBV6-5
J gene: TRBJ2-3

CDR3 protein: CAISEVHQETQYF
CDR3 length: 13
V gene: TRBV10-3
J gene: TRBJ2-5

CDR3 protein: CSARDAAGGTHEQYF
CDR3 length: 15
V gene: TRBV20-1
J gene: TRBJ2-7

CDR3 protein: CASSRGQGKTKNIQYF
CDR3 length: 16
V gene: TRBV14
J gene: TRBJ2-4

CDR3 protein: CASSPTGQGASGANVLTF
CDR3 length: 18
V gene: TRBV4-2
J gene: TRBJ2-6

CDR3 protein: CASRWPNSPLHF
CDR3 length: 12
V gene: TRBV12-3/TRBV12-4
J gene: TRBJ1-6

CDR3 protein: CASSGTGRTQETQYF
CDR3 length: 15
V gene: TRBV5-1
J gene: TRBJ2-5

CDR3 protein: CASSLALGWEQYF
CDR3 length: 13
V gene: TRBV7-6
J gene: TRBJ2-7

CDR3 protein: CASRFRGQNYYEQYF
CDR3 length: 15
V gene: TRBV28
J gene: TRBJ2-7

CDR3 protein: CASSSHPLGLWYGYTF
CDR3 length: 16
V gene: TRBV27
J gene: TRBJ1-2

CDR3 protein: CASSRLAGEADTQYF
CDR3 length: 15
V gene: TRBV6-1
J gene: TRBJ2-3

CDR3 protein: CASSVVAGPQYF
CDR3 length: 12
V gene: TRBV2
J gene: TRBJ2-5

CDR3 protein: CASSFGGSAGNEQFF
CDR3 length: 15
V gene: TRBV5-1
J gene: TRBJ2-1

CDR3 protein: CSARDPRRVYEQYF
CDR3 length: 14
V gene: TRBV20-1
J gene: TRBJ2-7

CDR3 protein: CSARAYSERETQYF
CDR3 length: 14
V gene: TRBV20-1
J gene: TRBJ2-5

CDR3 protein: CASSLTPTSGSSPIF
CDR3 length: 15
V gene: TRBV12-3/TRBV12-4
J gene: TRBJ2-7

CDR3 protein: CAISETTGAPYEQYF
CDR3 length: 15
V gene: TRBV10-3
J gene: TRBJ2-7

CDR3 protein: CASSVIEGENSPLHF
CDR3 length: 15
V gene: TRBV6-1
J gene: TRBJ1-6

CDR3 protein: CAGKNPPGGNEQYF
CDR3 length: 14
V gene: TRBV5-1
J gene: TRBJ2-7

CDR3 protein: CASSQLASDEQYF
CDR3 length: 13
V gene: TRBV4-1
J gene: TRBJ2-7

CDR3 protein: CASSFGYYEQYF
CDR3 length: 12
V gene: TRBV5-8
J gene: TRBJ2-7

CDR3 protein: CSARDRSKGLAGGSYNEQFF
CDR3 length: 20
V gene: TRBV20-1
J gene: TRBJ2-1

CDR3 protein: CASSLDHSYEQYF
CDR3 length: 13
V gene: TRBV7-2
J gene: TRBJ2-7

CDR3 protein: CASSLFLRDTDTQYF
CDR3 length: 15
V gene: TRBV14
J gene: TRBJ2-3

CDR3 protein: CASSPAIAESPLHF
CDR3 length: 14
V gene: TRBV12-3/TRBV12-4
J gene: TRBJ1-6

CDR3 protein: CASSSYVLAGGPGEQYF
CDR3 length: 17
V gene: TRBV7-2
J gene: TRBJ2-7